This is a list of T cell receptor beta chains from one sample in a study of PD-L1 blockade in urothelial cancer. Assay: immunoSEQ multiplex PCR; the TCRdb copy retains only in-frame clones and omits some. The table lists about 52,000 clones, about 80% of them singletons. The sample was PBMCs, taken around atezolizumab (anti-PD-L1) treatment. The receptor source for this set is a man between 70 and 80 years old with urothelial cancer. Each CDR3 is given with its conserved first and last residue. The order of the fields is J gene, D gene, V gene, clone size, CDR3 protein, CDR3 DNA. A D gene is named only where the DNA matches it firmly. The size entry is marked missing in some rows and otherwise reads once, few, many or a size class.

TRBJ2-7	TRBD1	TRBV6-1	.	CASSGAGGHGLEQYF	TGTGCCAGCAGTGGGGCAGGGGGCCACGGACTGGAGCAGTACTTC
TRBJ2-1	.	TRBV19	.	CASSRRGNSYNEQFF	TGTGCCAGTAGCCGTCGGGGGAACTCCTACAATGAGCAGTTCTTC
TRBJ2-5	.	TRBV5-1	.	CASLEGSGKTQYF	TGCGCCAGCTTGGAGGGTTCTGGAAAGACCCAGTACTTC
TRBJ2-7	TRBD1	TRBV7-9	.	CASSLGAGGINEQYF	TGTGCCAGCAGCTTAGGGGCAGGGGGAATCAACGAGCAGTACTTC
TRBJ2-1	.	TRBV18	.	CASSPSAGLHNEQFF	TGTGCCAGCTCACCAAGTGCAGGGCTGCACAATGAGCAGTTCTTC
TRBJ2-5	TRBD2	TRBV12-5	.	CASGLFKGLAGRGETQYF	TGTGCTAGTGGTTTGTTCAAGGGACTAGCGGGACGAGGAGAGACCCAGTACTTC
TRBJ2-7	TRBD1	TRBV5-1	.	CASSLRVTGTGLYEQYF	TGCGCCAGCAGCCTTAGAGTTACCGGGACAGGACTTTACGAGCAGTACTTC
TRBJ1-5	.	TRBV19	.	CASSIRGISGNQPQHF	TGTGCCAGTAGTATTCGGGGGATCAGTGGCAATCAGCCCCAGCATTTT
TRBJ1-1	TRBD1	TRBV5-1	.	CASSRGQLNTEAFF	TGCGCCAGCAGCCGGGGACAGTTGAACACTGAAGCTTTCTTT
TRBJ1-3	TRBD1	TRBV7-2	.	CASSPNRGYGNTIYF	TGTGCCAGCAGCCCCAACAGGGGGTATGGAAACACCATATATTTT
TRBJ2-7	TRBD1	TRBV2	once	CASIGDRGSYEQYF	TGTGCCAGCATTGGTGACAGGGGGTCCTACGAGCAGTACTTC
TRBJ1-6	TRBD1	TRBV19	.	CASSHGTGSYNSPLHF	TGTGCCAGTAGCCACGGGACAGGGTCCTATAATTCACCCCTCCACTTT
TRBJ1-3	.	TRBV19	.	CATRNLAGSTIYF	TGTGCGACACGTAATCTAGCGGGGAGCACCATATATTTT
TRBJ2-5	.	TRBV27	.	CASSTQVVGETQYF	TGTGCCAGCAGTACACAGGTGGTAGGTGAGACCCAGTACTTC
TRBJ2-3	TRBD2	TRBV20-1	.	CSASGRDTQYF	TGCAGTGCTAGCGGGAGGGATACGCAGTATTTT
TRBJ1-2	.	TRBV10-3	.	CAISAISLRWANYGYTF	TGTGCCATCAGTGCGATCTCCCTTCGGTGGGCAAACTATGGCTACACCTTC
TRBJ1-2	TRBD1	TRBV10-2	.	CASRNSGQGAYGYTF	TGCGCCAGCAGGAATTCGGGACAGGGGGCATATGGCTACACCTTC
TRBJ2-3	.	TRBV28	.	CASSPPADTQYF	TGTGCCAGCAGTCCCCCAGCAGATACGCAGTATTTT
TRBJ2-7	TRBD2	TRBV4-2	many	CASSQGPGAGDYEQYF	TGTGCCAGCAGCCAGGGGCCCGGGGCGGGAGACTACGAGCAGTACTTC
TRBJ1-2	.	TRBV7-3	.	CASSSLNEGGAYGYTF	TGTGCCAGCAGCTCCTTAAACGAGGGGGGGGCCTATGGCTACACCTTC
TRBJ2-2	.	TRBV6-1	.	CASSTGLSRGGELFF	TGTGCCAGCAGTACTGGACTGTCGCGGGGCGGGGAGCTGTTTTTT
TRBJ2-1	TRBD2	TRBV4-2	.	CASSQDLGGGEQFF	TGTGCCAGCAGCCAAGATTTGGGGGGAGGGGAGCAGTTCTTC
TRBJ1-6	.	TRBV27	.	CASSFRDSPLHF	TGTGCCAGCAGTTTTCGGGATTCACCCCTCCACTTT
TRBJ2-7	.	TRBV4-1	.	CASSQELVSYEQYF	TGCGCCAGCAGCCAAGAACTCGTATCCTACGAGCAGTACTTC
TRBJ2-1	TRBD1	TRBV14	.	CASALNRGNINEQFF	TGTGCCAGCGCCCTGAACAGGGGGAATATCAATGAGCAGTTCTTC
TRBJ1-6	TRBD1	TRBV5-4	.	CASSRDSYSPLHF	TGTGCCAGCAGCCGGGACAGCTATTCACCCCTCCACTTT
TRBJ1-4	.	TRBV2	.	CASGGPGTTEKLFF	TGTGCCAGCGGGGGCCCAGGGACTACTGAAAAACTGTTTTTT
TRBJ2-4	TRBD1	TRBV9	.	CASSEATGTGRNIQYF	TGTGCCAGCAGCGAAGCGACGGGGACAGGGCGAAACATTCAGTACTTC
TRBJ2-2	TRBD2	TRBV19	few	CASKISGTFNTGELFF	TGTGCCAGTAAAATAAGCGGGACTTTCAACACCGGGGAGCTGTTTTTT
TRBJ2-1	TRBD2	TRBV7-3	.	CASSLKASGGRGDNEQFF	TGTGCCAGCAGCTTAAAGGCTAGCGGGGGGAGGGGCGACAATGAGCAGTTCTTC
TRBJ2-1	.	TRBV12-1	.	CASIGGRCNEQFF	TGTGCCAGCATAGGGGGCAGGTGCAATGAGCAGTTCTTC
TRBJ2-3	TRBD2	TRBV4-2	.	CASIGGGGSTDTQYF	TGTGCCAGCATCGGTGGGGGGGGGAGCACAGATACGCAGTATTTT
TRBJ2-2	TRBD2	TRBV11-3	.	CASSSKGGDTGELFF	TGTGCCAGCAGCTCGAAGGGAGGGGATACCGGGGAGCTGTTTTTT
TRBJ2-7	TRBD1	TRBV7-6	once	CASSLTRQGYEQYF	TGTGCCAGCAGCTTAACAAGACAGGGCTACGAGCAGTACTTC
TRBJ1-3	.	TRBV6-1	.	CASSDSGGRGNTIYF	TGTGCCAGCAGTGATAGCGGGGGGCGGGGAAACACCATATATTTT
TRBJ2-1	TRBD2	TRBV5-5	.	CASSTGDLAGVRRFF	TGTGCCAGCAGCACAGGAGACCTAGCGGGAGTCCGCCGTTTCTTC
TRBJ2-5	TRBD1	TRBV18	.	CASSPTGGMETQYF	TGTGCCAGCTCACCGACAGGGGGCATGGAGACCCAGTACTTC
TRBJ2-7	TRBD1	TRBV5-4	.	CASSPDRDRSFYEQYF	TGTGCCAGCAGCCCGGACAGGGACCGAAGTTTCTACGAGCAGTACTTC
TRBJ2-6	TRBD1	TRBV6-6	.	CASSRGQISGANVLTF	TGTGCCAGCAGTCGGGGACAGATCTCTGGGGCCAACGTCCTGACTTTC
TRBJ1-5	.	TRBV7-4	.	CASSWVGGVGQPQHF	TGTGCCAGCAGCTGGGTTGGAGGAGTGGGTCAGCCCCAGCATTTT
TRBJ1-4	.	TRBV4-2	once	CASSQGSGGSNEKLFF	TGTGCCAGCAGCCAAGGGTCCGGGGGGTCTAATGAAAAACTGTTTTTT
TRBJ2-6	TRBD1	TRBV19	.	CASSNRGYGANVLTF	TGTGCCAGTAGTAACAGGGGGTACGGGGCCAACGTCCTGACTTTC
TRBJ1-2	.	TRBV9	.	CASSPTGREYGYTF	TGTGCCAGCAGCCCGACAGGTAGGGAGTATGGCTACACCTTC
TRBJ2-1	.	TRBV5-1	.	CASSSDNTKSYNEQFF	TGCGCCAGCAGCTCCGATAACACGAAATCCTACAATGAGCAGTTCTTC
TRBJ1-1	.	TRBV5-4	.	CASSLAERTEAFF	TGTGCCAGCAGCTTGGCCGAGAGGACTGAAGCTTTCTTT
TRBJ2-3	.	TRBV5-1	.	CASSPSRGLADTQYF	TGCGCCAGCAGCCCTTCTCGGGGGTTGGCAGATACGCAGTATTTT
TRBJ2-4	.	TRBV4-3	.	CASSQGGLAKNIQYF	TGCGCCAGCAGCCAAGGAGGGCTTGCCAAAAACATTCAGTACTTC
TRBJ2-1	TRBD2	TRBV4-1	.	CASSPNLADSYNEQFF	TGCGCCAGCAGCCCAAATCTAGCGGACTCCTACAATGAGCAGTTCTTC
TRBJ1-2	.	TRBV27	.	CASSFIGQPGYTF	TGTGCCAGCAGTTTTATTGGACAGCCTGGCTACACCTTC
TRBJ2-6	.	TRBV19	.	CASSIRALQEWGVTSGANVLTF	TGTGCCAGTAGCATCCGGGCCCTCCAGGAGTGGGGGGTTACCTCTGGGGCCAACGTCCTGACTTTC
TRBJ2-7	.	TRBV2	.	CASSVGYYEQYF	TGTGCCAGCAGTGTGGGCTACTACGAGCAGTACTTC
TRBJ2-1	TRBD2	TRBV7-9	.	CASSLAGLAGGNEQFF	TGTGCCAGCAGCTTAGCGGGACTAGCGGGAGGGAATGAGCAGTTCTTC
TRBJ1-1	.	TRBV13	many	CASSLGQGLGWAFF	TGTGCCAGCAGCTTAGGCCAGGGGCTAGGTTGGGCTTTCTTT
TRBJ1-1	.	TRBV7-2	.	CASRPNPGILNTEAFF	TGTGCCAGCCGCCCTAACCCCGGTATACTGAACACTGAAGCTTTCTTT
TRBJ2-2	.	TRBV18	.	CASSLEVGTGELFF	TGTGCCAGCTCACTGGAGGTGGGCACCGGGGAGCTGTTTTTT
TRBJ1-3	.	TRBV7-8	.	CASKAGSSGNTIYF	TGTGCCAGCAAGGCGGGCAGCTCTGGAAACACCATATATTTT
TRBJ1-2	.	TRBV11-3	once	CASSPGRNYGYTF	TGTGCCAGCAGCCCCGGGAGGAACTATGGCTACACCTTC
TRBJ2-7	.	TRBV5-4	.	CASSLSGREEQYF	TGTGCCAGCAGCTTGAGCGGTAGGGAGGAGCAGTACTTC